This T cell receptor (beta chain) derives from a study of blood T cell repertoires in COVID-19 (dated by TCRdb to about 2020). Context from the whole study: Collaborator samples came from the United States, Italy and Spain and covered acute and convalescent phases of COVID-19. HLA class I and class II types, where available, came from metadata supplied by the sample provider rather than from assay-based typing. Samples came from the ongoing ImmuneRACE study (first 160 participants) plus 1,254 subjects from 6 global collaborators. The material from the prospective study consisted of cDNA or gDNA derived from T cells, B-cell-depleted T cells, or PBMCs. Nearly every sample came with metadata listing a de-identified subject ID, COVID-19 status, age in years and sex. The repertoires were made available in a free public database intended to serve as a resource for research on the immune response to SARS-CoV-2. Deeply sampled blood TCRbeta repertoires from subjects exposed to, actively infected with, or recovered from COVID-19 were included in the dataset. Findings and caveats that apply to the study as a whole: The amount of clinical and demographic metadata varied by source and participant and was provided uncurated.

TCRbeta CDR3 regions were amplified from genomic DNA using the immunoSEQ Assay, a bias-controlled multiplex PCR. The authors' pipeline ran thus. Nucleated cell counts per sample were estimated from amplification of reference gene primers within the assay. Sequence reads were collapsed and filtered to measure the absolute abundance of every unique TCRbeta CDR3 rearrangement. Productive Simpson clonality was computed per sample as the square root of Simpson's diversity index over productive rearrangements. TCRdb retrieved this table from immuneACCESS and kept in-frame rearrangements only. Not all clones are present; in checked studies, unresolved V genes account for under half, and no reason is known for the remainder. V, J and clone size were drawn from that table, and D and trimming were deduced from the DNA. The sample has roughly 69,000 clones on record, approximately 78% of them singletons. The top ten hold 12% to 15% of the sample.

One collaborating source in Seattle enrolled patients during active infection and followed them longitudinally through the course of disease. Collaborating institutions collected whole blood in K2EDTA tubes following their own protocols. Collaborator samples were shipped for TCRbeta analysis as frozen whole blood, isolated PBMCs, or DNA extracted from either sample type. Comments on this clone: The specificity of this receptor is unknown. The sample holds no much larger clone one base away, and base qualities are not on file.

In the germline V gene, CDR1 corresponds to MGHRA and CDR2 to YSYEKL. Measured from the cysteine to the phenylalanine, the CDR3 is 15 residues long. Only CDR3 DNA remains: 45 bases, in frame from the first base. Trimming costs V 3 bases and J 0 bases, and their ends lie 11 bases apart. The chain employs TRBV4-1 and TRBJ1-1; the D gene remains uncertain. The TCR was taken from a man aged 55 to 69 with COVID-19, enrolled during active disease. Sequenced material: peripheral blood. The CDR3 region: CASSQSFTMNTEAFF. The nucleotide sequence reads as follows: TGCGCCAGCAGCCAGTCCTTTACAATGAACACTGAAGCTTTCTTT.